This paragraph reports one TCR beta chain. The same CDR3 is also encoded by other DNA sequences in this sample. The record originates from a study of blood T cell repertoires in COVID-19. The overall study: The samples span acute and convalescent COVID-19 from the United States, Italy and Spain. T cells, B-cell-depleted T cells, or PBMCs supplied cDNA or gDNA.

Sequencing was performed with immunoSEQ multiplex PCR; in TCRdb, only in-frame clones are kept and a portion is missing. The data contain some 290,000 clones, approximately 90% of them singletons. The CDR3 length is 14 residues. Germline-derived CDR1 and CDR2 are SGHVS and FNYEAQ. The trim removed 2 bases at V and 2 bases at J, leaving 2 bases unmatched. This receptor was taken from a woman aged 40-49 years with acute COVID-19. The sample was PBMCs or T cells enriched from blood (not recorded which). This chain links TRBV7-6 with TRBJ2-5; TRBD2 matches 7 bases. CDR3 residues: CASSLRRGQETQYF. CDR3 DNA sequence: TGTGCCAGCAGCTTACGGCGGGGGCAAGAGACCCAGTACTTC.